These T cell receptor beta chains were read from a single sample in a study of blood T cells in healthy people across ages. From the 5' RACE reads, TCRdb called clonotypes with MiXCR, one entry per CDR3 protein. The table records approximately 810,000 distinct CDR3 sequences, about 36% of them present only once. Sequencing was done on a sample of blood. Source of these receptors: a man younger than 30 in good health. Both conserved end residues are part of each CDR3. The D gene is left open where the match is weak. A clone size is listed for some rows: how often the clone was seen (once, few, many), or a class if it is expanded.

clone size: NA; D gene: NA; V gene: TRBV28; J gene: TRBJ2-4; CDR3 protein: CASRPPTGTLFPPYF; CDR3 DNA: TGTGCCAGCAGACCACCCACCGGGACGTTGTTTCCCCCGTACTTC
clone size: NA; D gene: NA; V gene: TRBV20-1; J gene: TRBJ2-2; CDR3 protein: CSARDWGTANTGELFF; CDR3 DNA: TGCAGTGCTAGAGATTGGGGGACGGCTAACACCGGGGAGCTGTTTTTT
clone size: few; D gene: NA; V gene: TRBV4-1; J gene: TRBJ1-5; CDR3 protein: CASSQAGAQPQHF; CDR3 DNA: TGCGCCAGCAGCCAAGCGGGCGCCCAGCCCCAGCATTTT
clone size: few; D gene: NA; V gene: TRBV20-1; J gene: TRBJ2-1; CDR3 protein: CSARDSWRNEQFF; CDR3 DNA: TGCAGTGCTAGAGATTCATGGAGGAATGAGCAGTTCTTC
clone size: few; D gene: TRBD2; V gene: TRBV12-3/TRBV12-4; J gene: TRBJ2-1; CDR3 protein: CASSSSGRSSYNEQFF; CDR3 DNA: TGTGCCAGCAGTTCTAGCGGGAGGAGCTCCTACAATGAGCAGTTCTTC
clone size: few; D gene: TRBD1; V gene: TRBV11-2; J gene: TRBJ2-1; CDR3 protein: CASRPGTETYNEQFF; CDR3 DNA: TGTGCCAGCAGACCCGGGACAGAGACCTACAATGAGCAGTTCTTC
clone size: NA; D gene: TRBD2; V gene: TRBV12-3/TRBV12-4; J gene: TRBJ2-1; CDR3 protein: CASGLVYVFDEQFF; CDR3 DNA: TGTGCCAGCGGACTAGTCTACGTTTTCGATGAGCAGTTCTTC
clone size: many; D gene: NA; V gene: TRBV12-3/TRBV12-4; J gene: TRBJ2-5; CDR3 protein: CASTKAAAGQETQYF; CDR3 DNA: TGTGCCAGCACCAAGGCCGCAGCCGGACAAGAGACCCAGTACTTC
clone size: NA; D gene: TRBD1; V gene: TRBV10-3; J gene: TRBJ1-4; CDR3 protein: CAISRQGINEKLFF; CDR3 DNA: TGTGCCATCAGTAGACAGGGGATTAATGAAAAACTGTTTTTT
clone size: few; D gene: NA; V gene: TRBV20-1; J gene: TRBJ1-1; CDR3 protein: CSARGDRTEAFF; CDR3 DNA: TGCAGTGCTAGGGGTGATAGGACTGAAGCTTTCTTT
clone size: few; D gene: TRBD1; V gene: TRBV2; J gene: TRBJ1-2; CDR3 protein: CASSERGLNYGYTF; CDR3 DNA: TGTGCCAGCAGTGAAAGGGGGCTTAACTATGGCTACACCTTC
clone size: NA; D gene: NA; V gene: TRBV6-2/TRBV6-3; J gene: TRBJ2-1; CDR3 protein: CASSYSMDHYNEQFF; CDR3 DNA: TGTGCCAGCAGTTACTCGATGGACCACTACAATGAGCAGTTCTTC
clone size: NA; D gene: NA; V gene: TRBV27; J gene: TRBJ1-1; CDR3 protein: CASSYRQVNTEAFF; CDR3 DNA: TGTGCCAGCAGTTATAGGCAGGTTAACACTGAAGCTTTCTTT
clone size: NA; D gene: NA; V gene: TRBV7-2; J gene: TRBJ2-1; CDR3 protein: CASSLLAGTYNEQFF; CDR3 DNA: TGTGCCAGCAGCCTCCTAGCAGGGACCTACAATGAGCAGTTCTTC
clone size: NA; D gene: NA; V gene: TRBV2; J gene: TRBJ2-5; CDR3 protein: CASSVSMAGSETQYF; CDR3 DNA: TGTGCCAGCAGTGTATCCATGGCGGGGTCAGAGACCCAGTACTTC
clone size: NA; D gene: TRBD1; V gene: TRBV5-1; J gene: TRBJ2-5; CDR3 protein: CASSLAGDRGNNEQYF; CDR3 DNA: TGCGCCAGCAGCTTGGCCGGGGACAGGGGAAACAATGAGCAGTACTTC
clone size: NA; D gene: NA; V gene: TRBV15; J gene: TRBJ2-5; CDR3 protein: CATSRAKSETQYF; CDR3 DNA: TGTGCCACCAGCAGAGCCAAAAGCGAGACCCAGTACTTC
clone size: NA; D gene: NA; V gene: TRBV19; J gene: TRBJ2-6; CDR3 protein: CASSTRGRESGANVLTF; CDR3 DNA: TGTGCCAGTAGTACCCGGGGCCGGGAATCTGGGGCCAACGTCCTGACTTTC
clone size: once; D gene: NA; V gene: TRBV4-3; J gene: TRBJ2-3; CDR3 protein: CASSQDQAYTQYF; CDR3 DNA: TGCGCCAGCAGCCAAGATCAAGCCTATACGCAGTATTTT
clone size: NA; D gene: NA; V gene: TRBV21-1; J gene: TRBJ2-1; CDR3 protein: CASSKVTPVGRYNEQFF; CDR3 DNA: TGTGCCAGCAGCAAAGTCACCCCAGTCGGCAGGTACAATGAGCAGTTCTTC
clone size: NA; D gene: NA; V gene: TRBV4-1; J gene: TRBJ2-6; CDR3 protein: CASSQVRGSSGANVLTF; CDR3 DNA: TGCGCCAGCAGCCAAGTGAGGGGTAGCTCTGGGGCCAACGTCCTGACTTTC
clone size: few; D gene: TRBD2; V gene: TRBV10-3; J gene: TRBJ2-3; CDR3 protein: CAISESLAGGRTDTQYF; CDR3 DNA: TGTGCCATCAGTGAGTCCTTAGCGGGGGGTCGCACAGATACGCAGTATTTT
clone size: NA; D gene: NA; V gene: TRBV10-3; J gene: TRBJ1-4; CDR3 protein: CAISEGGATNEKLFF; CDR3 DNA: TGTGCCATCAGTGAGGGTGGCGCAACTAATGAAAAACTGTTTTTT
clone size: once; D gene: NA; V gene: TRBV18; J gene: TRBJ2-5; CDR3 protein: CTSSSNSEETQYF; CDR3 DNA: TGTACCAGCTCATCGAACAGTGAAGAGACCCAGTACTTC
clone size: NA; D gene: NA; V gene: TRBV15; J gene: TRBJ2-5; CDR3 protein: CATSRERGAEETQYF; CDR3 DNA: TGTGCCACCAGCAGAGAGCGGGGAGCGGAAGAGACCCAGTACTTC
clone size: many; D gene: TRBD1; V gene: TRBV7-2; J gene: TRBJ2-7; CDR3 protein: CASSLRTGESYEQYF; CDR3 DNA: TGTGCCAGCAGCTTAAGGACAGGGGAATCCTACGAGCAGTACTTC
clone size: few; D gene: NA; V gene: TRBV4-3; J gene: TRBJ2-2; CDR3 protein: CASSQDKEITGELFF; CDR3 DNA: TGCGCCAGCAGCCAAGATAAAGAAATCACCGGGGAGCTGTTTTTT
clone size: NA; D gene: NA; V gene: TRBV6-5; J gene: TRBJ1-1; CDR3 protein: CASSYSPMNTEAFF; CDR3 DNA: TGTGCCAGCAGTTACTCACCAATGAACACTGAAGCTTTCTTT
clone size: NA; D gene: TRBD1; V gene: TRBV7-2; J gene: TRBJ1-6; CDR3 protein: CASSLVPGGYNSPLHF; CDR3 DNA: TGTGCCAGCAGCTTAGTTCCAGGGGGTTATAATTCACCCCTCCACTTT
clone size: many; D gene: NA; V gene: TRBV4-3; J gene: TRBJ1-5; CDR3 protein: CASSQEADNQPQHF; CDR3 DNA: TGCGCCAGCAGCCAAGAGGCAGACAATCAGCCCCAGCATTTT
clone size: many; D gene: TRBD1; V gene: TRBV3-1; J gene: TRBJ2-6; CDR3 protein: CASSHSAGGSSGANVLTF; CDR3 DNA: TGTGCCAGCAGCCATTCGGCAGGGGGCTCCTCTGGGGCCAACGTCCTGACTTTC
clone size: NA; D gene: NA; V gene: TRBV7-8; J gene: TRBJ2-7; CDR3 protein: CASSLGEGIYFEQYF; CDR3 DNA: TGTGCCAGCAGCTTAGGGGAAGGGATTTACTTCGAGCAGTACTTC
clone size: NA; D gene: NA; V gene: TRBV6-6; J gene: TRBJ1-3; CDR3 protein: CASSDRSGNTIYF; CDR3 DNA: TGTGCCAGCAGTGACAGATCTGGAAACACCATATATTTT
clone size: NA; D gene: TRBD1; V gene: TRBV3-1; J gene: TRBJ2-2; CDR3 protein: CASSPSGTGRPRTGELFF; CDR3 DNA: TGTGCCAGCAGCCCCTCCGGGACAGGCCGACCCCGGACCGGGGAGCTGTTTTTT
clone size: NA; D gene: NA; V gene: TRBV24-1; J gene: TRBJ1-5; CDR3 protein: CATSGSGYNQPQHF; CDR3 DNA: TGTGCCACCAGCGGGTCAGGTTACAATCAGCCCCAGCATTTT
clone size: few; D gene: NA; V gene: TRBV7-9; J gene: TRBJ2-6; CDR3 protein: CASSLGVPPGANVLTF; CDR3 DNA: TGTGCCAGCAGCTTAGGGGTACCACCTGGGGCCAACGTCCTGACTTTC
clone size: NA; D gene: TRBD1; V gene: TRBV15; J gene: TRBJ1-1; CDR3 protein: CATSRTGRTEAFF; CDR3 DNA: TGTGCCACCAGCCGGACAGGGAGGACTGAAGCTTTCTTT
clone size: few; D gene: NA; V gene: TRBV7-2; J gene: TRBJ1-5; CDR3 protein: CASGSGSNQPQHF; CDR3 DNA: TGTGCCAGCGGCTCGGGTAGCAATCAGCCCCAGCATTTT
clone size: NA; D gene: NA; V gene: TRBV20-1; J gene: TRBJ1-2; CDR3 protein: CSARNREYGYTF; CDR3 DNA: TGCAGTGCTAGGAACAGGGAGTATGGCTACACCTTC
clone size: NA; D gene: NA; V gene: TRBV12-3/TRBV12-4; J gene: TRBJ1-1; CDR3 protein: CASSLVGFWVEAEAFF; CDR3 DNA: TGTGCCAGCAGTTTAGTCGGCTTTTGGGTTGAGGCTGAAGCTTTCTTT
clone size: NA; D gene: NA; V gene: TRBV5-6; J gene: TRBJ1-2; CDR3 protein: CTSSGALDTNYGYTF; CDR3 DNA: TGTACCAGCAGCGGCGCCCTTGATACTAACTATGGCTACACCTTC
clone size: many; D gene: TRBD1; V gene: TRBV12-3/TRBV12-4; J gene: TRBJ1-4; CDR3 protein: CASSLGQGNEKLFF; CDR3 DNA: TGTGCCAGCAGTTTAGGACAGGGTAATGAAAAACTGTTTTTT
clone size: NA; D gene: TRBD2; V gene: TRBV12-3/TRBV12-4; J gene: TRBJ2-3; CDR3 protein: CASSLGPGLVRADTQYF; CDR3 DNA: TGTGCCAGCAGTTTAGGCCCGGGACTAGTCAGAGCAGATACGCAGTATTTT
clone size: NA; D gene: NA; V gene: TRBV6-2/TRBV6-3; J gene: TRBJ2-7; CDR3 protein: CASSPWAGVTYEQYF; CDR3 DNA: TGTGCCAGCAGTCCGTGGGCAGGGGTTACCTACGAGCAGTACTTC
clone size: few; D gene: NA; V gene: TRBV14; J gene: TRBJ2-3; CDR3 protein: CASTQSTTGRIDTQYF; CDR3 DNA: TGTGCCAGCACCCAATCAACCACAGGACGCATTGATACGCAGTATTTT
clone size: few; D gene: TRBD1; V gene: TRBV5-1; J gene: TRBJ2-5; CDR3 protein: CASSLGTGGTETQYF; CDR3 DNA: TGCGCCAGCAGCTTGGGCACAGGGGGCACAGAGACCCAGTACTTC
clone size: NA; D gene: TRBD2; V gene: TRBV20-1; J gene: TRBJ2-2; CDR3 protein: CSARIVAGGNTGELFF; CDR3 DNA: TGCAGTGCTAGAATCGTCGCGGGGGGGAACACCGGGGAGCTGTTTTTT
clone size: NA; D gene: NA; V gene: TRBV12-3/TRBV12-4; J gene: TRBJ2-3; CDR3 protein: CASSRAGPKKGTDTQYF; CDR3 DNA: TGTGCCAGCAGTAGGGCCGGGCCAAAGAAGGGCACAGATACGCAGTATTTT
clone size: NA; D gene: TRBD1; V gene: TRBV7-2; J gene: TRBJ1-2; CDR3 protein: CASSFGGTDYGYTF; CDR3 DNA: TGTGCCAGCAGCTTTGGGGGGACAGATTATGGCTACACCTTC
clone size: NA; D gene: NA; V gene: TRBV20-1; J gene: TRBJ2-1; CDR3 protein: CSARDRGGPSYSEQFF; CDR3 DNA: TGCAGTGCTAGAGATCGTGGAGGGCCGTCCTACAGTGAGCAGTTCTTC
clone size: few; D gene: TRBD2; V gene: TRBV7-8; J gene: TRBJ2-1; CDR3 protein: CASTQSGGAQGNEQFF; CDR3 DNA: TGTGCCAGCACCCAAAGCGGGGGGGCCCAGGGAAATGAGCAGTTCTTC
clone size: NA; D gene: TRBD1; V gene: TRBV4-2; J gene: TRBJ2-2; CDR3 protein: CASSLRTGRGVATGELFF; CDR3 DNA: TGTGCCAGCAGCCTACGGACAGGGAGAGGGGTGGCCACCGGGGAGCTGTTTTTT